The 15 T cell receptor beta chains in this list originate from one sample, sequenced in a study of technical replicates of blood from several donors (dated by TCRdb to about 2017). To prepare the library, the immunoSEQ multiplex PCR assay was applied. Sourced from immuneACCESS, this table was stored by TCRdb with only in-frame sequences that have V and J called. A share of the clones is absent; for the studies checked, an unresolved V gene accounts for under half, and the remainder has no known explanation. The sample table contains some 48,000 clones; only one count was recorded for 90% to 97% of them. Around 0.4% of the sample is held by the ten biggest clonotypes. Source material: T cells isolated from PBMCs. The origin of the receptors is a human donor in good health.

The CDR3, as DNA: TGTGTCAGAACTACTACTAGCGGGAGACTCGTAGACGAGCAGTACTTC. This encodes CVRTTTSGRLVDEQYF. This chain connects TRBV6-8 to TRBJ2-7; TRBD2 agrees at 11 bases. The V gene's germline CDR1 is MNHGY and CDR2 SAAAGT. This CDR3 comprises 16 residues.

The count of this clone is one. The chain employs TRBV9 and TRBJ2-7; the match to TRBD2 covers 8 bases. J gave up 4 bases and V 0 bases, and 3 bases lay outside the gene matches. Germline V gene sequence: CDR1 SGDLS, CDR2 YYNGEE. The CDR3 length is 14 residues. Here the CDR3 reads CASSVAGGGYEQYF. In nucleotides, the CDR3 is TGTGCCAGCAGCGTAGCGGGAGGGGGATACGAGCAGTACTTC.

The V gene is TRBV2, the J gene TRBJ1-1, with 8 positions matching TRBD1. The CDR3 runs to 14 residues. Germline loops: CDR1 SNHLY, CDR2 FYNNEI. V shed 3 bases and J 6 bases; nucleotides not matched to a gene: 6. Written as DNA, the CDR3 is TGTGCCAGCAGTGACAGGGGGCAGGGCGCTGAAGCTTTCTTT. Amino acids: CASSDRGQGAEAFF. The whole variable domain, remainder taken from reference TRBV2 and TRBJ1-1, is EPEVTQTPSHQVTQMGQEVILRCVPISNHLYFYWYRQILGQKVEFLVSFYNNEISEKSEIFDDQFSVERPDGSNFTLKIRSTKLEDSAMYFCASSDRGQGAEAFFGQGTRLTVV.

The rearrangement links TRBV7-8 to TRBJ2-7; TRBD2 agrees at 12 bases. Germline values: CDR1 SGHVS, CDR2 FQNEAQ. With V trimmed by 5 bases and J by 5 bases, 4 bases remained unmatched. CDR3 length: 14 amino acids. DNA of the CDR3: TGTGCCAGCAGCCCGTGGACTAGCGGGGACGAGCAGTACTTC. Its protein is CASSPWTSGDEQYF. Variable domain in full (rest from reference TRBV7-8 and TRBJ2-7): GAGVSQSPRYKVAKRGQDVALRCDPISGHVSLFWYQQALGQGPEFLTYFQNEAQLDKSGLPSDRFFAERPEGSVSTLKIQRTQQEDSAVYLCASSPWTSGDEQYFGPGTRLTVT.

This clone was seen only once. The chain couples TRBV30 to TRBJ1-5, with D unresolved. In germline, CDR1 is GTSNPN, CDR2 SVGIG (reference sequence). The V gene lost 4 bases and the J gene lost 7 bases, with 17 bases spanning the gap. This CDR3 has 14 residues. CDR3 region: CAWTPTSGGQPQHF. The CDR3 DNA follows: TGTGCCTGGACTCCCACATCGGGAGGGCAGCCCCAGCATTTT.

This chain uses TRBV15 with TRBJ1-5; D is perhaps TRBD1 (6 bases). V lost 3 bases and J 1 base, leaving 7 bases between the germline ends. This CDR3 is built from 14 residues. Germline CDR1 reads LNHNV; CDR2 reads YYDKDF (reference sequence). CDR3 region: CATSSTGSNQPQHF. For the CDR3, the DNA is TGTGCCACCAGCAGCACAGGGAGCAATCAGCCCCAGCATTTT.

The chain joins TRBV6-4 to TRBJ2-3; 7 positions match TRBD1. The CDR3 consists of 17 residues. V trimming: 0 bases; J trimming: 0 bases; junction bases outside the gene matches: 6. Germline V CDR1 and CDR2: MRHNA, SNTAGT. Here the CDR3 reads CASSDSTTGKSTDTQYF. The DNA of the CDR3 is TGTGCCAGCAGTGACTCTACGACAGGGAAAAGCACAGATACGCAGTATTTT.

This chain uses TRBV6-1 with TRBJ2-5; 9 bases match TRBD2. Trimming took 4 bases from V and 1 from J; bases not matched to a gene: 10. Germline CDR1 and CDR2: MNHNS and SASEGT. The CDR3 totals 17 residues. The CDR3 DNA is TGTGCCAGCAGTGGCGGGATACTAGCGGGCCTCCAAGAGACCCAGTACTTC. It specifies CASSGGILAGLQETQYF.

The chain combines TRBV5-4 with TRBJ1-2, with D perhaps matching TRBD1 (5 bases). The CDR3 totals 15 residues. Trimming stripped 2 bases from V and 2 bases from J, with 13 bases between. CDR1 is SGHNT and CDR2 is YYREEE in the germline V gene (reference sequence). The CDR3 DNA follows: TGTGCCAGCAGCTTACCGGAGGGACCCAACTATGGCTACACCTTC. Translating gives CASSLPEGPNYGYTF.

This sequence joins TRBV5-1 and TRBJ1-1; 9 bases line up with TRBD1. The CDR3 extends over 14 amino acids. CDR1 and CDR2 from the germline V gene are SGHRS and YFSETQ. After removal of 4 bases from V and 0 bases from J, the junction contained 1 base not matched to a gene. CDR3 residues: CASSRTGVNTEAFF. The CDR3 nucleotides read TGCGCCAGCAGCCGGACAGGGGTGAACACTGAAGCTTTCTTT.

V gene TRBV4-1 combines with J gene TRBJ2-1, with D unresolved. Germline assignment: CDR1 MGHRA and CDR2 YSYEKL. The CDR3 spans 12 residues. V shed 2 bases and J shed 7 bases, with 6 bases lying between them. Written as DNA, the CDR3 is TGCGCCAGCAGCCAACTAGGTAATGAGCAGTTCTTC. Its protein product is CASSQLGNEQFF.

Only one count was recorded for this clone. The chain employs TRBV6-5 and TRBJ1-4; 10 bases align to TRBD1. The germline CDR1 and CDR2 sequences are MNHEY and SVGAGI. The CDR3 totals 15 residues. V was clipped by 7 bases and J by 10 bases; unmatched bases: 12. In DNA form, the CDR3 reads TGTGCCAGCACCCCTTACGTCGGGGACAGGGGAAAACTGTTTTTT. Translating gives CASTPYVGDRGKLFF.

This sequence joins TRBV4-1 and TRBJ1-5; D possibly corresponds to TRBD1 (5 bases). This CDR3 is 15 amino acids long. Trimming pared 0 bases from V and 3 bases from J, leaving 9 bases between. Germline lookup yields CDR1 MGHRA and CDR2 YSYEKL. The CDR3 DNA sequence: TGCGCCAGCAGCCAAGAGGGCAGGGTCAATCAGCCCCAGCATTTT. This gives the protein CASSQEGRVNQPQHF.

The chain has TRBV6-6 and TRBJ2-2; D unresolved. Germline loops: CDR1 MNHNY, CDR2 SVGAGI (reference sequence). This CDR3 has 15 residues. V lost 2 bases, J lost 0 bases, and 7 bases lay in between. This chain's CDR3 is CASSYSVTNTGELFF. CDR3 in DNA: TGTGCCAGCAGTTACAGCGTAACGAACACCGGGGAGCTGTTTTTT.

This chain links TRBV6-6 with TRBJ1-2; D perhaps matches TRBD1 (6 bases). Germline V gene lookup returns CDR1 MNHNY and CDR2 SVGAGI (reference sequence). V was pared by 5 bases and J by 6 bases, with 19 bases between. This CDR3 spans 15 amino acids. The CDR3 is CASSTRETGSDGYTF. CDR3 nucleotide sequence: TGTGCCAGCAGTACCCGGGAAACAGGGTCAGATGGCTACACCTTC.